This TCR beta chain was obtained from a study of CD8 T cells in Susac syndrome. The CDR3 has 16 amino acids. With 2 bases removed from V and 5 bases from J, the gap between germline ends came to 18 bases. Looked up from germline, CDR1 is MNHEY and CDR2 is SMNVEV (reference sequence). Susac syndrome patients met recently defined diagnostic criteria for definite or probable disease. It was negative isolation that provided the CD8+ and CD4+ T cells, whereas TEMRA cells were enriched by FACS. An amount of RNA that ranged from 0.5 to 1 ug was reverse transcribed with random hexamers. With immunoSEQ multiplex PCR, TCR beta CDR3 was amplified across 54 Vbeta and 13 Jbeta. Each CDR3 protein gets one entry after TCRdb re-called the immunoSEQ multiplex PCR reads with MiXCR. The sample shows roughly 84,000 distinct CDR3 sequences, roughly 96% of them seen only once.

The TCR originated in a human donor with Susac syndrome. Sequenced input: CD8+ T cells from PBMCs. This chain uses TRBV27 with TRBJ2-5; D remains ambiguous. The CDR3 sequence is CASSLIRPRPWETQYF. In nucleotides, the CDR3 is TGTGCCAGCAGTTTAATCAGACCCCGGCCGTGGGAGACCCAGTACTTC.